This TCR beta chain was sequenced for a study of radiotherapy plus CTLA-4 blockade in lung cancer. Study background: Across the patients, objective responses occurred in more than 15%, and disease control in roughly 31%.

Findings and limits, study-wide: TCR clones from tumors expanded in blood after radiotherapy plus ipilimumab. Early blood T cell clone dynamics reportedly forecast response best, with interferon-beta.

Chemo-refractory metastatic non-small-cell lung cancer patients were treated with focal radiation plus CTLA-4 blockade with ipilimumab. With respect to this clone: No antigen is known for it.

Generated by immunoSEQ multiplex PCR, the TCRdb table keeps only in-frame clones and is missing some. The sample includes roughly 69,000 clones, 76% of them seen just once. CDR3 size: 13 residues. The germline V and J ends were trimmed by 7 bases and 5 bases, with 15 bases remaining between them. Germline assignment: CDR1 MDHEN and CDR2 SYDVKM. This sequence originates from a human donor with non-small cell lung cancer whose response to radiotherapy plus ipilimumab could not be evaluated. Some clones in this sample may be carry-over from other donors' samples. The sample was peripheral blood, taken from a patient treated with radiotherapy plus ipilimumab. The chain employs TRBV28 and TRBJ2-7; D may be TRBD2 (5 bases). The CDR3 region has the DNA TGTGCCAGCACCCCGGGAAGGGCCCACGAGCAGTACTTC. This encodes CASTPGRAHEQYF.